The 28 T cell receptor beta chains given below trace back to one sample, sequenced in a study of graft-versus-host responses after intestinal transplantation (dated by TCRdb to the early 2020s). Preparation of the library involved the immunoSEQ multiplex PCR assay. Entries here come from immuneACCESS through TCRdb and include only in-frame sequences with V and J called. Some clones fail to appear in such tables; in the studies checked, an unresolved V gene covers under half of the shortfall, and the cause of the remainder is unknown. Within this sample are 75,000 to 100,000 clones, with less than 90% of them counted one time only. Approximately 17% of the sample goes to the ten largest clones. No antigens are known for them. Explained via the paper, the time point label denotes: cells obtained before transplantation from donor or recipient. The sample here was unstimulated CD8+ T cells sorted from spleen or lymph node cells, taken before intestinal transplant. All receptors derive from a human donor who received an intestinal transplant.

This clone showed up just a few times. The V gene is TRBV28, the J gene TRBJ2-1; D is unclear. The CDR3 covers 10 residues. Per the germline V gene, CDR1 is MDHEN and CDR2 is SYDVKM. Trimming stripped 8 bases from V and 9 bases from J, with 8 bases between. The DNA for the CDR3 is TGTGCCAGCTCCTCCGGTGAGCAGTTCTTC. Translated: CASSSGEQFF.

The rearrangement joins TRBV18 to TRBJ1-1; 7 bases match TRBD1. The CDR3 runs 17 residues. Germline V gene data show CDR1 as KGHSH and CDR2 as LQKENI. V dropped 2 bases and J dropped 2; count of bases not matched to a gene: 11. For the CDR3, the DNA is TGTGCCAGCTCACCAACTGGAGGGGGCCCGATTAACACTGAAGCTTTCTTT. Residues: CASSPTGGGPINTEAFF.

This chain joins TRBV30 and TRBJ1-1; no firm D call. There are 13 residues in the CDR3. CDR1 is GTSNPN and CDR2 is SVGIG in the germline V gene (reference sequence). V was pared by 5 bases and J by 5 bases, with 15 bases between. For the CDR3, the DNA is TGTGCCTGGTTCCCCGCGGAGCCAACTGAAGCTTTCTTT. The encoded protein is CAWFPAEPTEAFF. Complete variable domain (other parts from reference TRBV30 and TRBJ1-1): SQTIHQWPATLVQPVGSPLSLECTVEGTSNPNLYWYRQAAGRGLQLLFYSVGIGQISSEVPQNLSASRPQDRQFILSSKKLLLSDSGFYLCAWFPAEPTEAFFGQGTRLTVV.

The chain carries TRBV29-1 and TRBJ2-5; no definite D call. V gave up 2 bases and J gave up 13 bases, with 14 bases separating them. The CDR3 loop spans 11 amino acids. From germline, CDR1 is SQVTM and CDR2 ANQGSEA. CDR3 sequence: CSVESPYERYF. CDR3 in DNA: TGCAGCGTTGAAAGTCCCTACGAGCGGTACTTC.

The chain couples TRBV7-3 to TRBJ2-3, with TRBD2 identical over 8 bases. The CDR3 has 13 amino acids. CDR1 is SGHTA and CDR2 is FQGTGA in the germline V gene. V shed 2 bases, J shed 5 bases, and the junction held 0 bases outside the gene matches. The CDR3 spells CASSLAGGDTQYF. For the CDR3, the DNA is TGTGCCAGCAGCTTAGCGGGGGGAGATACGCAGTATTTT.

V gene TRBV5-1 combines with J gene TRBJ2-5, with 7 nucleotides matching TRBD2. Trimming at V came to 4 bases and at J to 7 bases, leaving 7 bases not matched to a gene. This CDR3 contains 13 residues. In germline, CDR1 is SGHRS, CDR2 YFSETQ. The CDR3 reads CASSGGLVATQYF. The CDR3 DNA reads as TGCGCCAGCAGCGGTGGACTAGTGGCGACCCAGTACTTC.

For the CDR3, the DNA is TGTGCCAGCAGCTCCCGGGACACTTACAATGAGCAGTTCTTC. This translates into CASSSRDTYNEQFF. This chain uses TRBV7-6 with TRBJ2-1, with D possibly being TRBD1 (6 bases). Trimming stripped 4 bases from V and 4 bases from J, with 11 bases between. The length of the CDR3 is 14 residues. Looked up from germline, CDR1 is SGHVS and CDR2 is FNYEAQ.

V gene TRBV4-1 combines with J gene TRBJ1-5; D may be TRBD1 (6 bases). The germline V gene encodes CDR1 MGHRA and CDR2 YSYEKL. Trimming cost V 0 bases and J 2 bases, with 8 bases left between them. This CDR3 spans 15 amino acids. This CDR3 reads CASSQEQGGNQPQHF. DNA of the CDR3: TGCGCCAGCAGCCAAGAACAGGGCGGCAATCAGCCCCAGCATTTT.

A single count supports this clone. The gene calls are TRBV11-2 and TRBJ2-1, with 11 bases lining up with TRBD2. Looked up from germline, CDR1 is SGHAT and CDR2 is FQNNGV. V lost 5 bases, J lost 6 bases, and 6 bases stayed unmatched. The CDR3 consists of 15 residues. CDR3 sequence reads: CASSPVAGGLNEQFF. The CDR3 DNA is TGTGCCAGCAGCCCCGTAGCGGGGGGGCTCAATGAGCAGTTCTTC.

The J gene is TRBJ2-7, the V gene TRBV29-1, with a weak D call TRBD1 (5 bases). Germline CDR1 is SQVTM and CDR2 is ANQGSEA. The ends were cut back, 1 base at V and 2 bases at J, with 21 bases in the middle. This CDR3 is built from 17 residues. This CDR3 reads CSVEVRVDRYPTYEQYF. Written as DNA, the CDR3 is TGCAGCGTTGAAGTTAGGGTCGACAGATACCCCACCTACGAGCAGTACTTC.

Only one count was recorded for this clone. The rearrangement links TRBV13 to TRBJ2-5; D not resolved. This CDR3 contains 12 residues. V lost 8 bases to trimming and J lost 5 bases, with 12 bases between them. CDR1 is PRHDT and CDR2 is FYEKMQ in the germline V gene (reference sequence). CDR3 protein: CASGDSRETQYF. The CDR3 DNA reads as TGTGCCAGCGGGGATAGCAGGGAGACCCAGTACTTC. The complete variable domain, with remaining parts taken from reference TRBV13 and TRBJ2-5, reads AAGVIQSPRHLIKEKRETATLKCYPIPRHDTVYWYQQGPGQDPQFLISFYEKMQSDKGSIPDRFSAQQFSDYHSELNMSSLELGDSALYFCASGDSRETQYFGPGTRLLVL.

The chain joins TRBV6-6 to TRBJ2-1; 9 bases agree with TRBD2. Germline CDR1 is MNHNY and CDR2 is SVGAGI (reference sequence). After removal of 7 bases from V and 2 bases from J, the junction contained 3 bases not matched to a gene. The CDR3 runs 14 residues. CDR3 loop: CASTLAGAYNEQFF. CDR3 DNA: TGTGCCAGCACCTTAGCGGGGGCCTACAATGAGCAGTTCTTC.

V is TRBV4-2 and J is TRBJ1-5; 10 nucleotides align to TRBD1. This CDR3 is 17 amino acids long. V lost 5 bases and J lost 2; bases outside the gene matches: 9. Germline V gives CDR1 LGHNA, CDR2 YNFKEQ. This CDR3 is CASSNRDRGTGNQPQHF. The CDR3 DNA reads TGTGCCAGCAGCAACCGGGACAGGGGTACGGGCAATCAGCCCCAGCATTTT.

This clone occurred once. The J gene is TRBJ1-3, the V gene TRBV9; D gene uncertain. Germline V gene sequence: CDR1 SGDLS, CDR2 YYNGEE. V was clipped by 2 bases and J by 2 bases, with 8 bases between them. This CDR3 has 14 amino acids. The CDR3 DNA sequence: TGTGCCAGCAGCGTGGCGGGAGCTGGAAACACCATATATTTT. The encoded protein is CASSVAGAGNTIYF.

This chain links TRBV7-9 with TRBJ1-2, with D possibly TRBD1 on 5 matching bases. This CDR3 spans 13 amino acids. Per the germline V gene, CDR1 is SEHNR and CDR2 is FQNEAQ (reference sequence). The V end was cut by 4 bases, the J end by 8 bases, with 14 bases between. CDR3 sequence reads: CASSSRGSGGYTF. In DNA, the CDR3 is TGTGCCAGCAGCTCGCGGGGGAGTGGCGGCTACACCTTC.

V is TRBV30 and J is TRBJ2-5; 8 bases map to TRBD1. The V and J ends lost 4 bases and 1 base, in that order; junction bases with no gene match: 2. This CDR3 is built from 13 residues. Germline lookup yields CDR1 GTSNPN and CDR2 SVGIG (reference sequence). The CDR3 nucleotides are TGTGCCTGGACAGGGGGCATCCAAGAGACCCAGTACTTC. Translation gives CAWTGGIQETQYF.

The count of this clone is one. This chain uses TRBV10-2 with TRBJ2-7; D may correspond to TRBD1 or TRBD2 (5 bases each). The ends were cut back, 2 bases at V and 0 bases at J, with 11 bases in the middle. Germline V gene sequence: CDR1 WSHSY, CDR2 SAAADI. CDR3 length: 15 residues. CDR3 sequence reads: CASSENWGSSYEQYF. CDR3 DNA: TGCGCCAGCAGTGAGAATTGGGGGAGCTCCTACGAGCAGTACTTC.

V gene TRBV30 combines with J gene TRBJ2-1; no reliable D call. The CDR3 has 13 amino acids. Germline V gene lookup returns CDR1 GTSNPN and CDR2 SVGIG (reference sequence). Trimming cost V 4 bases and J 0 bases, with 7 bases left between them. The CDR3 loop is CAWTRSSYNEQFF. In nucleotides, the CDR3 is TGTGCCTGGACACGGAGCTCCTACAATGAGCAGTTCTTC. Full variable domain (missing parts from reference TRBV30 and TRBJ2-1): SQTIHQWPATLVQPVGSPLSLECTVEGTSNPNLYWYRQAAGRGLQLLFYSVGIGQISSEVPQNLSASRPQDRQFILSSKKLLLSDSGFYLCAWTRSSYNEQFFGPGTRLTVL.

V and J are TRBV6-5 and TRBJ2-3; 7 positions match TRBD1. V was pared by 8 bases and J by 5 bases, with 7 bases of the junction left unmatched. CDR3 size: 13 residues. Germline V gene lookup returns CDR1 MNHEY and CDR2 SVGAGI. The CDR3 DNA reads TGTGCCAGCCAGACAGGGCACGGAGATACGCAGTATTTT. Translated: CASQTGHGDTQYF.

The V gene is TRBV9, the J gene TRBJ2-7; D is ambiguous. The germline CDR1 and CDR2 sequences are SGDLS and YYNGEE. Trimming left V 0 bases short and J 2 bases short, with 9 bases between. The CDR3 totals 14 residues. CDR3 nucleotides: TGTGCCAGCAGCGTAGAAGGTAACACCTACGAGCAGTACTTC. Protein product: CASSVEGNTYEQYF. The full variable domain, rest sourced from reference TRBV9 and TRBJ2-7, is DSGVTQTPKHLITATGQRVTLRCSPRSGDLSVYWYQQSLDQGLQFLIQYYNGEERAKGNILERFSAQQFPDLHSELNLSSLELGDSALYFCASSVEGNTYEQYFGPGTRLTVT.

This chain connects TRBV14 to TRBJ1-2; D gene ambiguous. Germline V gene sequence: CDR1 SGHDN, CDR2 FVKESK. The CDR3 has 13 amino acids. The V end was cut by 4 bases, the J end by 8 bases, with 14 bases between. The CDR3 DNA follows: TGTGCCAGCAGCCGAGGTCTTTTAGGGGGCTACACCTTC. This sequence encodes CASSRGLLGGYTF.

This chain connects TRBV20-1 to TRBJ1-2; D is possibly TRBD1 (5 bases). With 3 bases removed from V and 5 bases from J, the gap between germline ends came to 7 bases. The CDR3 has 11 amino acids. Germline V lookup: CDR1 DFQATT, CDR2 SNEGSKA (reference sequence). The CDR3 loop reads CSASTGYGYTF. The DNA of the CDR3 is TGCAGTGCTAGTACAGGATATGGCTACACCTTC.

The chain carries TRBV28 and TRBJ1-1; TRBD1 might be the D (5 bases). Germline V lookup: CDR1 MDHEN, CDR2 SYDVKM. The CDR3 covers 15 residues. With 1 base removed from V and 2 bases from J, the gap between germline ends came to 11 bases. The CDR3 region is CASSLSVGVNTEAFF. In DNA, the CDR3 is TGTGCCAGCAGTTTATCGGTAGGGGTAAACACTGAAGCTTTCTTT.

This chain links TRBV5-4 with TRBJ2-2, with D tentatively TRBD1 or TRBD2 (5 bases each). Germline V gene data show CDR1 as SGHNT and CDR2 as YYREEE (reference sequence). The V gene lost 0 bases and the J gene lost 6 bases, with 6 bases spanning the gap. The CDR3 length is 13 residues. CDR3 nucleotide sequence: TGTGCCAGCAGCTTGGGGGGGTCCGGGGAGCTGTTTTTT. It is translated as CASSLGGSGELFF.

This clone has only one observation. The gene calls are TRBV19 and TRBJ1-4, with a tentative D call TRBD1 (5 bases). Germline CDR1 reads LNHDA; CDR2 reads SQIVND (reference sequence). The CDR3 has 17 amino acids. The V and J ends lost 6 bases and 11 bases respectively, with 28 bases between them. This chain's CDR3 is CASSLGTKRTIARKLFF. The CDR3 DNA is TGTGCCAGTAGCCTCGGGACGAAGAGGACCATAGCGAGGAAACTGTTTTTT.

The chain recombines TRBV2 with TRBJ2-7, with TRBD1 matching 9 bases. J lost 5 bases, V lost 7 bases, and 6 bases had no gene match. Germline V gene data show CDR1 as SNHLY and CDR2 as FYNNEI. There are 13 residues in the CDR3. DNA for the CDR3: TGTGCCAGCACCTACAGGGGGCTCGACGAGCAGTACTTC. Amino acids: CASTYRGLDEQYF.

The chain uses TRBV27 and TRBJ2-1; the match to TRBD2 covers 15 bases. CDR1 MNHEY and CDR2 SMNVEV come from the germline V gene (reference sequence). This CDR3 is 17 amino acids long. With 3 bases clipped from V and 9 bases from J, the junction kept 9 bases outside the gene matches. In DNA form, the CDR3 reads TGTGCCAGCAGTTTTAACGTCTGGACTAGCGGGGGGGGTGAGCAGTTCTTC. Translation gives CASSFNVWTSGGGEQFF.

The rearrangement uses TRBV5-4 and TRBJ2-1; D is unclear. CDR3 length: 14 residues. The germline V gene has CDR1 SGHNT and CDR2 YYREEE (reference sequence). V shed 1 base and J shed 1 base, with 6 bases lying between them. This CDR3 is CASSLRASYNEQFF. CDR3 in DNA: TGTGCCAGCAGCTTGCGGGCATCCTACAATGAGCAGTTCTTC. Filled out from reference TRBV5-4 and TRBJ2-1, the complete variable domain reads ETGVTQSPTHLIKTRGQQVTLRCSSQSGHNTVSWYQQALGQGPQFIFQYYREEENGRGNFPPRFSGLQFPNYSSELNVNALELDDSALYLCASSLRASYNEQFFGPGTRLTVL.